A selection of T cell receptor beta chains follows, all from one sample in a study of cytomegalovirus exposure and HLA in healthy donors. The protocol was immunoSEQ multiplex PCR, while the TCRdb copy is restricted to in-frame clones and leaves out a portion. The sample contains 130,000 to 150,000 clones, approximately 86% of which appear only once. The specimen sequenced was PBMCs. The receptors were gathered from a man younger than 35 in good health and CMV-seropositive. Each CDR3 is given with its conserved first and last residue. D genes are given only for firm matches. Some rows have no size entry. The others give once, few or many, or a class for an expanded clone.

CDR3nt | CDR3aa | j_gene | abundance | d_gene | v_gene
TGTGCCAGTATGCGGGGGAGGGGCCGGAATCAGCCCCAGCATTTT | CASMRGRGRNQPQHF | TRBJ1-5 | - | - | TRBV19
TGTGCCAGCAGTGCTGACAGGGCCTACGAGCAGTACTTC | CASSADRAYEQYF | TRBJ2-7 | - | TRBD1 | TRBV6-6
TGTGCCTGGGAGAGGTTAGGGGGCCTCTACAATGAGCAGTTCTTC | CAWERLGGLYNEQFF | TRBJ2-1 | - | TRBD1 | TRBV30
TGTGCCAGCAGTTTAGCGTCGGGACAGAGTAATTCACCCCTCCACTTT | CASSLASGQSNSPLHF | TRBJ1-6 | - | TRBD1 | TRBV28
TGTGCCAGCAGTTTTAGACAGGGCGAAGCTTTCTTT | CASSFRQGEAFF | TRBJ1-1 | - | TRBD1 | TRBV6-6
TGTGCCAGCAGTGCCGAACAACAGGGGAACGAGCAGTACTTC | CASSAEQQGNEQYF | TRBJ2-7 | - | TRBD1 | TRBV2
TGTGCCAGCAGCCGTCCGAGGGATGCCCAAGACAATGAGCAGTTCTTC | CASSRPRDAQDNEQFF | TRBJ2-1 | - | - | TRBV21-1
TGTGCCAGCAGGGGGACTAGCGAAATCCACGAGCAGTACTTC | CASRGTSEIHEQYF | TRBJ2-7 | once | TRBD2 | TRBV6-1
TGCAGCGTAGACCAACAGGGTCAACTGTTTTTT | CSVDQQGQLFF | TRBJ1-4 | few | - | TRBV29-1
TGCGCCAGCAGTCAAGACGGGGAGGGAGGAACAGCGGAAGCTTTCTTT | CASSQDGEGGTAEAFF | TRBJ1-1 | - | - | TRBV23-1
TGTGCCAGCAGCCTGGGACTAGCGGGAGGTGGGGCCAACGTCCTGACTTTC | CASSLGLAGGGANVLTF | TRBJ2-6 | - | TRBD2 | TRBV7-2
TGCAGCTCCGTTCCCTGGGGAAACAGGCGACAGGACACTGAAGCTTTCTTT | CSSVPWGNRRQDTEAFF | TRBJ1-1 | - | - | TRBV29-1
TGTGCCAGCAGCTCCTATGGGAATCCGAGGGAGGAGAACACTGAAGCTTTCTTT | CASSSYGNPREENTEAFF | TRBJ1-1 | - | - | TRBV7-8
TGCAGCGTTGTGCGAGCTGGAAACACCATATATTTT | CSVVRAGNTIYF | TRBJ1-3 | - | - | TRBV29-1
TGTGCCAGCAGCTTAGGGGCCACTGAAGCTTTCTTT | CASSLGATEAFF | TRBJ1-1 | - | - | TRBV5-4
TGCGCCAGCAGCCCTACCGAGAGGGAGGCAAATCAGCCCCAGCATTTT | CASSPTEREANQPQHF | TRBJ1-5 | few | - | TRBV4-1
TGTGCCTGGAGCTTGGGTGGGGCCTCTGGAAACACCATATATTTT | CAWSLGGASGNTIYF | TRBJ1-3 | - | - | TRBV30
TGCAGCGCCGGTTGGGCCGCTGAGAACACTGAAGCTTTCTTT | CSAGWAAENTEAFF | TRBJ1-1 | once | - | TRBV29-1
TGTGCCAGCAGCTTGGGTGGGACAGGGGGGGAGACCCAGTACTTC | CASSLGGTGGETQYF | TRBJ2-5 | - | TRBD1 | TRBV7-6
TGTGCCATCAGTGAAGGTGGACTGGACTCCCACGAGCAGTACTTC | CAISEGGLDSHEQYF | TRBJ2-7 | - | - | TRBV10-3
TGTGCCAGCAGTGGACGGACAGGGGGGGCCTATGGCTACACCTTC | CASSGRTGGAYGYTF | TRBJ1-2 | - | TRBD1 | TRBV27
TGTGCTAGTGGTTTGGGGTCCAGGGGGCAAGGCTACACCTTC | CASGLGSRGQGYTF | TRBJ1-2 | - | TRBD1 | TRBV12-5
TGTGCCAGCCTTGACGGGACAGGGACGTATGGCTACACCTTC | CASLDGTGTYGYTF | TRBJ1-2 | few | TRBD1 | TRBV2
TGTGCCAGCTTACTCGGAGGTTTATCCTATGGCTACACCTTC | CASLLGGLSYGYTF | TRBJ1-2 | - | - | TRBV6-1
TGTGCCTTCCGACTAGCGGGGGGAGAGACCCAGTACTTC | CAFRLAGGETQYF | TRBJ2-5 | - | TRBD2 | TRBV30
TGTGCCAGCAGCAAAAGGGACAGGGCTCGCAATCAGCCCCAGCATTTT | CASSKRDRARNQPQHF | TRBJ1-5 | - | - | TRBV21-1